A selection of T cell receptor beta chains follows, all from one sample in a study of shared clonotypes between healthy human individuals. Sequencing used immunoSEQ multiplex PCR; TCRdb keeps in-frame clones, though not all of them. The table includes around 2.1 million clones, roughly 91% detected once. Sequencing used naive CD8+ T cells from PBMCs. The receptors stem from a man aged 18 to 30 in good health. Some clones in this sample may be carry-over from other donors' samples. CDR3s include the opening cysteine and the closing phenylalanine or tryptophan. The order of the fields is J gene, clone size, D gene, V gene, CDR3 protein, CDR3 DNA. A D gene is named only where the DNA matches it firmly. Not every row has a clone size; where given, it reads once, few, many or a size class.

>TRBJ2-1|NA|NA|TRBV27
CASRVGASGPGQFF
TGTGCCAGCAGGGTAGGGGCGAGCGGACCTGGGCAGTTCTTC
>TRBJ2-7|NA|TRBD2|TRBV29-1
CSVRGREEVEQYF
TGCAGCGTTCGGGGGCGGGAGGAAGTCGAGCAGTACTTC
>TRBJ2-1|NA|TRBD2|TRBV4-2
CASSQVAGGPKNEQFF
TGTGCCAGCAGCCAAGTAGCGGGAGGGCCTAAGAATGAGCAGTTCTTC
>TRBJ2-7|NA|TRBD1|TRBV5-4
CASSSPGTGGATYEQYF
TGTGCCAGCAGCTCGCCCGGGACAGGGGGCGCGACCTACGAGCAGTACTTC
>TRBJ1-1|few|TRBD1|TRBV5-1
CASSAGQGSYMNTEAFF
TGCGCCAGCAGCGCGGGACAGGGGTCGTACATGAACACTGAAGCTTTCTTT
>TRBJ2-1|NA|NA|TRBV28
CASSLGPSFANEQFF
TGTGCCAGCAGTTTGGGCCCCAGTTTTGCCAATGAGCAGTTCTTC
>TRBJ2-1|NA|NA|TRBV19
CASRPTGSYNEQFF
TGTGCCAGTAGGCCGACTGGCTCCTACAATGAGCAGTTCTTC
>TRBJ1-2|NA|NA|TRBV10-3
CAISESEAYYGYTF
TGTGCCATCAGTGAGTCTGAGGCTTACTATGGCTACACCTTC
>TRBJ1-1|NA|NA|TRBV27
CASSPRLGSLTLLGAFF
TGTGCCAGCAGTCCCCGCCTGGGGTCACTCACTCTACTAGGAGCTTTCTTT
>TRBJ1-3|once|TRBD1|TRBV18
CASSPPGQGPQSSGNTIYF
TGTGCCAGCTCACCACCGGGACAGGGGCCTCAGAGCTCTGGAAACACCATATATTTT
>TRBJ2-5|NA|NA|TRBV7-9
CASIPGGQPPETQYF
TGTGCCAGCATCCCCGGCGGACAGCCCCCCGAGACCCAGTACTTC
>TRBJ1-3|NA|NA|TRBV6-6
CASSYSSGGNTIYF
TGTGCCAGCAGTTACTCGTCGGGCGGAAACACCATATATTTT
>TRBJ2-1|NA|TRBD1|TRBV27
CASSLTTRTGRYNEQFF
TGTGCCAGCAGTTTAACCACTCGGACAGGGCGCTACAATGAGCAGTTCTTC
>TRBJ1-2|NA|NA|TRBV2
CASSERSHSFEGYTF
TGTGCCAGCAGTGAAAGGTCACATAGTTTTGAAGGCTACACCTTC
>TRBJ1-4|NA|NA|TRBV28
CASSFARGSEKLFF
TGTGCCAGCAGTTTTGCCAGGGGAAGTGAAAAACTGTTTTTT
>TRBJ2-1|once|NA|TRBV5-4
CASTRGYEQFF
TGTGCCAGCACGAGGGGGTATGAGCAGTTCTTC
>TRBJ2-4|NA|TRBD2|TRBV6-1
CASSDKLAGLAKNIQYF
TGTGCCAGCAGTGACAAACTAGCGGGCCTAGCCAAAAACATTCAGTACTTC
>TRBJ2-5|NA|TRBD2|TRBV19
CASSILAGNQETQYF
TGTGCCAGTAGTATCCTAGCGGGGAACCAAGAGACCCAGTACTTC
>TRBJ1-4|NA|NA|TRBV2
CASFQANEKLFF
TGTGCCAGCTTCCAGGCTAATGAAAAACTGTTTTTT
>TRBJ2-7|NA|NA|TRBV29-1
CSVANNSYEQYF
TGCAGCGTTGCTAACAACTCCTACGAGCAGTACTTC
>TRBJ2-7|NA|NA|TRBV5-1
CASSLDGATYEQYF
TGCGCCAGCAGCTTGGATGGGGCAACCTACGAGCAGTACTTC
>TRBJ1-4|NA|TRBD1|TRBV15
CATSLLGTGGEKLFF
TGTGCCACCAGCCTTCTCGGGACAGGAGGTGAAAAACTGTTTTTT
>TRBJ1-6|NA|NA|TRBV6-5
CASGSDTLLHF
TGTGCCAGCGGTTCGGACACCCTTCTCCACTTT
>TRBJ1-3|NA|NA|TRBV25-1
CASSWQGTDTIYF
TGTGCCAGCAGTTGGCAGGGGACGGACACCATATATTTT
>TRBJ2-7|NA|NA|TRBV11-2
CASSLVGGPYEQYF
TGTGCCAGCAGCTTAGTCGGGGGCCCCTACGAGCAGTACTTC
>TRBJ1-4|NA|NA|TRBV7-9
CASSLDHEEYEKLFF
TGTGCCAGCAGCTTAGACCACGAGGAATATGAAAAACTGTTTTTT
>TRBJ1-5|NA|NA|TRBV19
CASSIGQPWVQPQHF
TGTGCCAGTAGTATAGGACAGCCCTGGGTTCAGCCCCAGCATTTT
>TRBJ2-5|NA|TRBD2|TRBV11-2
CASSLGTSGSRETQYF
TGTGCCAGCAGCTTAGGGACTAGCGGGAGTCGGGAGACCCAGTACTTC